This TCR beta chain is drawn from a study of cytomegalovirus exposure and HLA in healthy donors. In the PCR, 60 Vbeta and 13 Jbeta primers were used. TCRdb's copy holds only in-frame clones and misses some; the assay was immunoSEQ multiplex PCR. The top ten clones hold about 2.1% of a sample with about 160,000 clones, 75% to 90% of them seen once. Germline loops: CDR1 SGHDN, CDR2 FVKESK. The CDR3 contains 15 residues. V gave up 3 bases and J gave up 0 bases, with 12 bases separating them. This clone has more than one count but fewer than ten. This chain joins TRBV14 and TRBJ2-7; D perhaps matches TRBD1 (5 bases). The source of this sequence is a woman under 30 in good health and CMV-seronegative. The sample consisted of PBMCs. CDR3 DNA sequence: TGTGCCAGCAGCCAGTGGCAGGGAAGCTCCTACGAGCAGTACTTC. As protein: CASSQWQGSSYEQYF.